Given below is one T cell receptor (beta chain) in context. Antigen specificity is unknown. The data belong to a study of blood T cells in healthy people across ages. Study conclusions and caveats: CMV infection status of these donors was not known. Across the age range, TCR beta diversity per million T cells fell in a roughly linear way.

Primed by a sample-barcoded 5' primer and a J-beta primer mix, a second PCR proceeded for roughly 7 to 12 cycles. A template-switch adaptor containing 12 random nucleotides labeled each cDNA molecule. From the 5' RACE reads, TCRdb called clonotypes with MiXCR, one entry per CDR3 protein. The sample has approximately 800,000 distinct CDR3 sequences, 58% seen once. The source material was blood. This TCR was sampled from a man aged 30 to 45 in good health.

The CDR3 nucleotides are TGCAGTGCTAGAGAGGCAAGGGGGTCCTACGAGCAGTACTTC. Translation gives CSAREARGSYEQYF. The chain joins TRBV20-1 to TRBJ2-7; tentatively, D is TRBD1 (6 bases). The V and J ends lost 0 bases and 1 base respectively, with 10 bases between them. Looked up from germline, CDR1 is DFQATT and CDR2 is SNEGSKA (reference sequence). The CDR3 covers 14 residues.